This TCR beta chain was recovered during a study of cytomegalovirus exposure and HLA in healthy donors. General study findings and limits: Confirmation was obtained in vitro that three CMV-associated chains are specific for CMV antigens.

About this clone: Its specificity is unknown.

The PCR contained 60 Vbeta and 13 Jbeta primers. Authors' methods: Among the unique TCR beta chains that a later analysis counted, 75 million to 85 million in all, 9.5 million to 11 million were shared. Assay: immunoSEQ multiplex PCR; the TCRdb copy retains only in-frame clones and omits some. V, J and clone size were drawn from that table, and D and trimming were deduced from the DNA. The repertoire consists of about 110,000 clones, with around 87% occurring once and the leading ten covering about 1.8%. Germline V lookup: CDR1 MNHEY, CDR2 SMNVEV (reference sequence). V was shortened by 3 bases and J by 4 bases, with 8 bases between the two germline ends. The length of the CDR3 is 13 residues.

Material for sequencing was PBMCs. The chain joins TRBV27 to TRBJ2-3, with D possibly matching TRBD1 (7 bases). This clonotype was sampled from a man between 35 and 55 years old in good health and CMV-seronegative. The CDR3 bases are TGTGCCAGCAGTTTCAGGGGGGCAGATACGCAGTATTTT. This gives the protein CASSFRGADTQYF.